This T cell receptor beta chain was sequenced for a study of post-analysis software for immune sequencing data. General study results and limits: There were five or six TRBV segments more frequent in patients than controls, and TRBV5-6, TRBV5-1 and TRBV20-1 were among them.

V lost 0 bases and J lost 13; bases outside the gene matches: 12. The CDR3 totals 14 residues. Germline V gene sequence: CDR1 SGHDT, CDR2 YYEEEE. A few counts support this clonotype. Its antigen is currently unknown. Unique molecular identifiers featured in each of the TCR beta cDNA libraries. TCRdb passed the PCR reads through MiXCR, listing each CDR3 protein once. The table has about 560,000 distinct CDR3 sequences, around 47% seen once. The rearrangement links TRBV5-6 to TRBJ1-2, with 7 bases matching TRBD1. Sample: blood. This clonotype originated in a girl between 5 and 17 years old with multiple sclerosis. CDR3: CASSLGGQSLESTF. As DNA, the CDR3 is TGTGCCAGCAGCTTGGGGGGACAGTCCTTGGAGTCCACCTTC.